These T cell receptor beta chains were read from a single sample in a study of T cell repertoires in aging, cancer and after chemotherapy. TCRdb reprocessed the multiplex PCR reads with MiXCR, giving one entry per CDR3 protein. The sample lists some 19,000 distinct CDR3 sequences, roughly 37% occurring once. The specimen sequenced was blood. The receptors originated from a human donor with a solid tumor. Each CDR3 is given with its conserved first and last residue. The order of the fields is CDR3 DNA, CDR3 protein, clone size, V gene, J gene, D gene. D genes are given only for firm matches. Clone size is not always given. Where it is, it says once, few, many or a class for expanded clones.

CDR3nt: TGTGCCAGCTCACGTTCCTCTGGGGCCAACGTCCTGACTTTC; CDR3aa: CASSRSSGANVLTF; abundance: NA; v_gene: TRBV18; j_gene: TRBJ2-6; d_gene: NA
CDR3nt: TGTGCCAGCAGTGGCCGGGACTACCGCTACAATGAGCAGTTCTTC; CDR3aa: CASSGRDYRYNEQFF; abundance: NA; v_gene: TRBV6-1; j_gene: TRBJ2-1; d_gene: TRBD2
CDR3nt: TGTGCCAGTAGTCCCATAGCGGGGAGCTCCTACGAGCAGTACTTC; CDR3aa: CASSPIAGSSYEQYF; abundance: NA; v_gene: TRBV19; j_gene: TRBJ2-7; d_gene: TRBD2
CDR3nt: TGTGCCAGTAGATACCCTGGGACAGGGACAAGGCGCACCGGGGAGCTGTTTTTT; CDR3aa: CASRYPGTGTRRTGELFF; abundance: NA; v_gene: TRBV19; j_gene: TRBJ2-2; d_gene: TRBD1
CDR3nt: TGTGCCACAAGAGCGGGAGTCACAGATACGCAGTATTTT; CDR3aa: CATRAGVTDTQYF; abundance: few; v_gene: TRBV6-2/TRBV6-3; j_gene: TRBJ2-3; d_gene: TRBD2
CDR3nt: TGTGCCAGTAGTACAGGGATGAACACTGAAGCTTTCTTT; CDR3aa: CASSTGMNTEAFF; abundance: medium-sized; v_gene: TRBV19; j_gene: TRBJ1-1; d_gene: NA
CDR3nt: TGTGCCAGTAGTGCGCCCGGGACAGGGTTTGTAAATGAGCAGTTCTTC; CDR3aa: CASSAPGTGFVNEQFF; abundance: NA; v_gene: TRBV19; j_gene: TRBJ2-1; d_gene: TRBD1
CDR3nt: TGTGCCAGCAGCCCCAGGGGGCAATACGAGCAGTACTTC; CDR3aa: CASSPRGQYEQYF; abundance: NA; v_gene: TRBV12-3/TRBV12-4; j_gene: TRBJ2-7; d_gene: TRBD1
CDR3nt: TGTGCCAGCAGTTACGCTGACAAGCTCGGATCACCCCTCCACTTT; CDR3aa: CASSYADKLGSPLHF; abundance: NA; v_gene: TRBV6-5; j_gene: TRBJ1-6; d_gene: NA
CDR3nt: TGTGCCAGCTCACCACCGTTAGGGAGGGAGGGTGAGCAGTTCTTC; CDR3aa: CASSPPLGREGEQFF; abundance: medium-sized; v_gene: TRBV18; j_gene: TRBJ2-1; d_gene: TRBD2
CDR3nt: TGTGCCAGTAGTCCGGGGACTAGCTACGAGCAGTACTTC; CDR3aa: CASSPGTSYEQYF; abundance: medium-sized; v_gene: TRBV19; j_gene: TRBJ2-7; d_gene: TRBD2
CDR3nt: TGTGCCTGGAGTCATGGGGCAGTGAACACCGGGGAGCTGTTTTTT; CDR3aa: CAWSHGAVNTGELFF; abundance: few; v_gene: TRBV30; j_gene: TRBJ2-2; d_gene: NA
CDR3nt: TGTGCCAGCAATGGGCTAGCGGGGCCCTACGAGCAGTACTTC; CDR3aa: CASNGLAGPYEQYF; abundance: medium-sized; v_gene: TRBV6-1; j_gene: TRBJ2-7; d_gene: TRBD2
CDR3nt: TGTGCCAGCAGCACCGGGACTCTCAACAATGAGCAGTTCTTC; CDR3aa: CASSTGTLNNEQFF; abundance: once; v_gene: TRBV11-1; j_gene: TRBJ2-1; d_gene: NA
CDR3nt: TGCAGCGTTGAAGCGGGACAGGGGGCAACCTACGAGCAGTACTTC; CDR3aa: CSVEAGQGATYEQYF; abundance: medium-sized; v_gene: TRBV29-1; j_gene: TRBJ2-7; d_gene: TRBD1
CDR3nt: TGTGCCAGCAGTTCGTGGACCGCCGAGCAGTTCTTC; CDR3aa: CASSSWTAEQFF; abundance: few; v_gene: TRBV27; j_gene: TRBJ2-1; d_gene: NA
CDR3nt: TGTGCCAGTAGTATGACTAGCGGGAGTTTCGATGAGCAGTTCTTC; CDR3aa: CASSMTSGSFDEQFF; abundance: medium-sized; v_gene: TRBV19; j_gene: TRBJ2-1; d_gene: TRBD2
CDR3nt: TGTGCCAGTAGCCATCCTTCAACAGATACGCAGTATTTT; CDR3aa: CASSHPSTDTQYF; abundance: few; v_gene: TRBV19; j_gene: TRBJ2-3; d_gene: NA
CDR3nt: TGTGCCAGCAGTCTACAGGGACAAGCTGGCACAGATACGCAGTATTTT; CDR3aa: CASSLQGQAGTDTQYF; abundance: NA; v_gene: TRBV27; j_gene: TRBJ2-3; d_gene: NA
CDR3nt: TGTGCCAGCAGCTTAAAGGCCACACCAGAATTAGCGCAGTACTTC; CDR3aa: CASSLKATPELAQYF; abundance: NA; v_gene: TRBV7-6; j_gene: TRBJ2-7; d_gene: NA
CDR3nt: TGTGCCAGCATCCTCTCGGCTAGCGGGAGGGAGCTGTTTTTT; CDR3aa: CASILSASGRELFF; abundance: few; v_gene: TRBV6-5; j_gene: TRBJ2-2; d_gene: TRBD2
CDR3nt: TGTGCCACCAGCAGAGCTAGCGGCTCCTACAATGAGCAGTTCTTC; CDR3aa: CATSRASGSYNEQFF; abundance: medium-sized; v_gene: TRBV15; j_gene: TRBJ2-1; d_gene: TRBD2
CDR3nt: TGTGCCAGCAGTTTATCTTGGGATGGTAATGAGCAGTTCTTC; CDR3aa: CASSLSWDGNEQFF; abundance: few; v_gene: TRBV27; j_gene: TRBJ2-1; d_gene: NA
CDR3nt: TGTGCCATCAGTGTAAAGGGGGCCGGGATGAGTGGCACAGATACGCAGTATTTT; CDR3aa: CAISVKGAGMSGTDTQYF; abundance: NA; v_gene: TRBV10-3; j_gene: TRBJ2-3; d_gene: TRBD1
CDR3nt: TGTGCCAGCAGCTTGGGGACCACTACGTGGGAGCAGTACTTC; CDR3aa: CASSLGTTTWEQYF; abundance: NA; v_gene: TRBV5-6; j_gene: TRBJ2-7; d_gene: NA